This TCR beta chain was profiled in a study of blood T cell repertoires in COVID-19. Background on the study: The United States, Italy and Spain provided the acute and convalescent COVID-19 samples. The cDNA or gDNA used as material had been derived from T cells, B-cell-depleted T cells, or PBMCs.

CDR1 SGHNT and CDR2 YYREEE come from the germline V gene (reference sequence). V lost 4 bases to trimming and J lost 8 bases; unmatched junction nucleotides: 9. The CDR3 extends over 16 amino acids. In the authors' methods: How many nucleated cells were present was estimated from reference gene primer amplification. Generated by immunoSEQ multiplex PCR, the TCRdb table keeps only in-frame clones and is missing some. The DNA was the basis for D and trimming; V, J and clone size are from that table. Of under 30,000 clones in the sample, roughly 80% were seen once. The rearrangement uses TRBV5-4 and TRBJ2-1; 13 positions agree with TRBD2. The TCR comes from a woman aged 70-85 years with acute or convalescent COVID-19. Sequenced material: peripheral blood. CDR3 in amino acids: CASSPDWTSGSDEQFF. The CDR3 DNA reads TGTGCCAGCAGCCCAGACTGGACTAGCGGGAGTGATGAGCAGTTCTTC.